The rows below give T cell receptor beta chains drawn from one sample of a study of tumor-infiltrating lymphocytes in primary liver carcinoma. One entry per CDR3 protein, called by TCRdb with MiXCR from the multiplex PCR reads. The repertoire holds fewer than 350,000 distinct CDR3 sequences, with around three fifths as singletons. Material for sequencing was peripheral blood. The receptors come from a man aged 40-49 years with primary liver carcinoma and hepatitis B virus infection. Both conserved end residues are part of each CDR3. The D gene is left open where the match is weak. Clone sizes are given selectively: once, few, many, or a class where the clone is expanded.

d_call,clone_size,j_call,v_call,cdr3_length,cdr3_nt,cdr3_aa
-,-,TRBJ1-1,TRBV30,14,TGTGCCTGGAGTATGTTAGGGGATCAGGGGAGAGCTTTCTTT,CAWSMLGDQGRAFF
-,-,TRBJ2-5,TRBV5-4,14,TGTGCCAGCAACACCAGGACGGTCCAAGAGACCCAGTACTTC,CASNTRTVQETQYF
-,-,TRBJ2-5,TRBV19,11,TGTGCCAGTAGTATAGCAGGGACCCAGTACTTC,CASSIAGTQYF
TRBD1,-,TRBJ2-3,TRBV6-6,17,TGTGCCAGCAGTTCTCCGGACAGGACGCTTCGGTTGGATACGCGGTATTTT,CASSSPDRTLRLDTRYF
TRBD2,-,TRBJ2-7,TRBV11-2,15,TGTGCCAACACCCTACTAGCGGGAGGTCCCAACGAGCACTACTTC,CANTLLAGGPNEHYF
TRBD1,many,TRBJ2-2,TRBV12-3/TRBV12-4,16,TGTGCCAGCAGTTTAGCGGGCAGGGGGCACACCGGGGAGCTGTTTTTT,CASSLAGRGHTGELFF
-,-,TRBJ2-3,TRBV11-2,16,TGTGCCAGCAGCTTACGCGTAGCGCATAACACAGATACGCAGTATTTT,CASSLRVAHNTDTQYF
TRBD1,once,TRBJ2-1,TRBV7-2,14,TGTGCCACCAGCCAAGGGACAGGGTGGTATGAGCAGTTCTTC,CATSQGTGWYEQFF
-,many,TRBJ2-1,TRBV30,13,TGTGCCTGGAGTGTGGACCAGTACAATGAGCAGTTCTTC,CAWSVDQYNEQFF
-,-,TRBJ2-7,TRBV7-9,14,TGTGCCAGCAGCCGTGGGACACCTTCCTACGAGCAGTACTTC,CASSRGTPSYEQYF
TRBD1,-,TRBJ2-7,TRBV6-5,14,TGTGCCAGCTGTTTGGGACAGGGTCGATTAGAGCAGTACTTC,CASCLGQGRLEQYF
-,-,TRBJ2-4,TRBV11-3,13,TGTGCCAACAGCTTGGATCTCAAAAGCATTCAGTACTTC,CANSLDLKSIQYF
-,-,TRBJ1-2,TRBV5-4,14,TGTGCCAGCAGCGCTAGACCGGGCTGGAGTGGCTACACCTTC,CASSARPGWSGYTF
-,-,TRBJ1-2,TRBV7-9,16,TGTGCCAGCAGCTTAGACGGGGCTAGGTGGCGGTATGGCTACACCTTC,CASSLDGARWRYGYTF
-,-,TRBJ2-7,TRBV11-1,18,TGTGCCAGCAGCTCGACGGTCTTATCGGGATTACAGGCCTACGAGCAGTACTTC,CASSSTVLSGLQAYEQYF
-,-,TRBJ2-2,TRBV11-1,15,TGTGCCAGCAGCAAACAGGACACGGACACCCGGGAGCTGTTTTTT,CASSKQDTDTRELFF
-,-,TRBJ2-5,TRBV5-1,15,TGCGCCAGCCGAACGAGGTGGACCGAGCAAGAGACCCAGTACTTC,CASRTRWTEQETQYF
TRBD2,few,TRBJ2-2,TRBV5-6,17,TGTGCCAGCAGCTCTCTAGCGGGAGTCCCCAACGCCGGGGAGCTGTTTTTT,CASSSLAGVPNAGELFF
TRBD1,-,TRBJ2-4,TRBV4-1,17,TGCGCCAGCAGCCAATCCCCCGGGACAGGGCCCAAAAACATTCAGTACTTC,CASSQSPGTGPKNIQYF
-,many,TRBJ2-3,TRBV11-2,13,TGTGCCAGCAGCTTCTCAGGGCCAGATACGCAGTATTTT,CASSFSGPDTQYF
-,few,TRBJ1-2,TRBV6-1,13,TGTGCCAGCAGTGTCGGGGTTAGGGATGGCTACACCTTC,CASSVGVRDGYTF
-,few,TRBJ1-3,TRBV6-1,14,TGTGCCAGCAGTGAAGGGTCTCCTGGAAACACCATATATTTT,CASSEGSPGNTIYF
-,-,TRBJ2-2,TRBV11-2,14,TGTGCGAGCAGCCTAGTGAGCGTCGCCCGGGAGCTGTTTTTT,CASSLVSVARELFF
-,-,TRBJ2-2,TRBV11-1,15,TGTGCCGGCAGCAAATTACGGGGTGAGACCGGGGAACTGTTTTTT,CAGSKLRGETGELFF
TRBD2,-,TRBJ2-3,TRBV6-5,15,TGTGCCAGCACCCAACCCTCTAGCGGGACAGATACGCAGTATTTT,CASTQPSSGTDTQYF
-,-,TRBJ1-6,TRBV28,13,TGTGCCAGCATAAAGCGGGGCGGGTCACCCCTCCACTTT,CASIKRGGSPLHF
-,many,TRBJ1-3,TRBV29-1,12,TGCAGCGCCCACAGCTCTGGAAACACCATATATTTT,CSAHSSGNTIYF
-,-,TRBJ1-2,TRBV6-1,13,TGTGCCAGCAGTGAAAGGATACTCCATGGCTACATCTTC,CASSERILHGYIF
TRBD1,many,TRBJ1-2,TRBV6-2/TRBV6-3,16,TGTGCCAGCACCCGGCAAGGGGGCGCGCCGAACTATGGCTACACCTTC,CASTRQGGAPNYGYTF
TRBD1,-,TRBJ1-2,TRBV12-3/TRBV12-4,16,TGTGCCAGCAGTTTATCGGGACAGGGTAGTGGCTATGGCTACACCTTC,CASSLSGQGSGYGYTF
-,-,TRBJ2-5,TRBV7-8,11,TGTGGCAGCAACCCCGGGGAGACCCAGTACTTC,CGSNPGETQYF
TRBD1,many,TRBJ1-5,TRBV6-5,13,TGTGCCAGCAGACCGACAGGGATTCAGCCCCAGCATTTT,CASRPTGIQPQHF
TRBD1,-,TRBJ1-2,TRBV29-1,13,TGCAGTGCCTCGCAGGGGGCTGGGAATGGCTACACCTTC,CSASQGAGNGYTF
-,once,TRBJ2-1,TRBV5-1,15,TGCGCCAGCAGCGTAGACGGGGTACCTTACAATGAGCAGTTCTTC,CASSVDGVPYNEQFF
-,-,TRBJ2-1,TRBV5-4,15,TGTGCCAGCAGCTTCAGCCGGGACAACTACAATGAGCAGTTATTC,CASSFSRDNYNEQLF
TRBD1,-,TRBJ2-7,TRBV6-2/TRBV6-3,14,TGTGCCAGCAGTATGGGACAGGCTCCCTACGAGCAGTACTTC,CASSMGQAPYEQYF
-,-,TRBJ1-1,TRBV9,15,TGTGCCAGCAGTGTAGAGAGGACGGAGAACACTGAAGCTTTCTTT,CASSVERTENTEAFF
-,few,TRBJ1-2,TRBV28,12,TGTGCCAGCAGGACGGGGGGAGGGGGCTACACCTTC,CASRTGGGGYTF
-,few,TRBJ1-2,TRBV5-4,12,TGTGCCAGCAGCTGGGAAGACTATGGCTACACCTTC,CASSWEDYGYTF
-,many,TRBJ2-1,TRBV14,13,TGTGCCAGCAGCCAACAGGTCTACAATGAGCAGTTCTTC,CASSQQVYNEQFF
-,many,TRBJ2-4,TRBV4-3,14,TGCGCCAGCAGCCCTTCCGGGGGCAAAAACATTCAGTACTTC,CASSPSGGKNIQYF
TRBD2,-,TRBJ2-1,TRBV28,17,TGTCCCAGCAGTTTAATAACTAGCGGGAGAGGTCTGGATGAGCAGTTCTTC,CPSSLITSGRGLDEQFF
TRBD2,-,TRBJ2-7,TRBV11-1,15,TGTGTAAGCAGCCCAGCGGGAGGGCCTCACTACGAGCAGCACTTC,CVSSPAGGPHYEQHF
-,-,TRBJ2-5,TRBV29-1,13,TGCAGCGTTGAAACTGGGGGCGGTAAGACCAAGTACTTC,CSVETGGGKTKYF
-,-,TRBJ2-7,TRBV28,14,TGTGCCAGCTCCCCCTTGGGGGAAACCTACGAGCAGTACTTC,CASSPLGETYEQYF
-,-,TRBJ2-7,TRBV6-5,15,TGTGCCTCAAGTTTCGGGAGCCCTTCGACCTACGAGCAGTACTTC,CASSFGSPSTYEQYF
-,-,TRBJ1-5,TRBV30,14,TGTGCCTGGAGTGGCGACAAGCAGAATCAGCCCCAGCATTTT,CAWSGDKQNQPQHF
-,few,TRBJ2-7,TRBV5-1,14,TGCGCCAGCAGCCTACGGGACCCCAGATACGAGCAGTACTTC,CASSLRDPRYEQYF
TRBD1,-,TRBJ2-3,TRBV29-1,17,TGCAGTGTTGAAATGGGACAGGGGGCCCTAAGCAATCAGCCCCAGTATTTT,CSVEMGQGALSNQPQYF
TRBD1,-,TRBJ2-6,TRBV7-8,16,TGTGCCAGCAGCTTACGGGACAGCTCTGGGGCCAACGACCTGACTTTC,CASSLRDSSGANDLTF
-,-,TRBJ1-2,TRBV5-5,13,TGTGCCAGCAGCCCCCGGGGATGGGATGGCTACACCTTC,CASSPRGWDGYTF
-,few,TRBJ2-7,TRBV28,12,TGTGCCAGCAGTATTCTGTCTCTAAAAGTGGACTTC,CASSILSLKVDF
-,-,TRBJ2-5,TRBV5-4,14,TGTGCCAGCAACTCGGTGGGGGGATTACAGACCCAGTACTTC,CASNSVGGLQTQYF
-,-,TRBJ2-4,TRBV28,14,TGTGCCAGCAGCCGCGTTGTAGCCAAAAACATTCAGTACTTC,CASSRVVAKNIQYF
-,-,TRBJ2-7,TRBV12-3/TRBV12-4,11,TGTGTCGGCAGTTTAAGCTCCGAGCAGTACTTC,CVGSLSSEQYF
TRBD1,-,TRBJ1-2,TRBV6-2/TRBV6-3,14,TGTGCCAGCAGTTACTGGGGACAGGGATTTGGCTACACCTTC,CASSYWGQGFGYTF
-,-,TRBJ2-1,TRBV12-3/TRBV12-4,16,TGTGCCAGCAGTTTTCCCCGAGGGGCAGTAAAGGGCCAGCAGTTCTTC,CASSFPRGAVKGQQFF
-,-,TRBJ2-7,TRBV11-3,14,TGTATCAGCAGCCCCGGTAGGATCTCAGACGAGCAGTACTTC,CISSPGRISDEQYF
TRBD1,many,TRBJ2-3,TRBV4-3,17,TGCGCCAGCAGCCTGCTAACCGGGACAGGGGGCACAGATACGCAGTATTTT,CASSLLTGTGGTDTQYF